This T cell receptor (beta chain) was retrieved from a study of blood T cell repertoires in COVID-19. Study as a whole: The cDNA or gDNA used as material had been derived from T cells, B-cell-depleted T cells, or PBMCs.

The CDR3 is made up of 13 amino acids. Trimming cost V 8 bases and J 8 bases; bases outside gene matches: 7. Germline V lookup: CDR1 MNHNY, CDR2 SVGAGI (reference sequence). Methods used by the authors: Reference gene primer amplification in the assay estimated nucleated cell counts. Some clones are missing from TCRdb's copy, which holds only in-frame ones; the method was immunoSEQ multiplex PCR. V and J calls and clone size come straight from that table; D and trimming were deduced from the DNA. The top ten clones hold 3% to 3.5% of a sample with roughly 100,000 clones, just over 85% of them seen once.

Source material: peripheral blood. This sequence was found in a human donor in a cohort sampled during active COVID-19. This chain links TRBV6-6 with TRBJ1-4; TRBD1 matches 8 bases. The CDR3 sequence: CASRQQGGEKLFF. The CDR3 DNA reads as TGTGCCAGCCGGCAACAGGGGGGAGAAAAACTGTTTTTT.